This T cell receptor beta chain was sequenced for a study of T cells in women clearing cervical HPV infection. Sequenced by immunoSEQ multiplex PCR; TCRdb stores in-frame clones only, minus some. Recorded for this sample: almost 20,000 clones. Remarks on this clone: The read terminates 3 residues ahead of where the CDR3 ends, so the germline J gene completes it.

Trimming pared 3 bases from V and 6 bases from J, leaving 14 bases between. Germline V gene data show CDR1 as SEHNR and CDR2 as FQNEAQ (reference sequence). The CDR3 covers 14 residues. The TCR comes from a woman aged 18-70 years with a cervical HPV16 infection that either progressed to CIN3+ or cleared (not recorded which). V is TRBV7-9 and J is TRBJ1-2; D possibly corresponds to TRBD1 (6 bases). The sequenced sample consisted of blood buffy coat. The CDR3 DNA, read in part, is TGTGCCAGCAGCTTGGGTTCACAGGGACATGGC. Residues: CASSLGSQGHG. The CDR3 as a whole reads CASSLGSQGHGYTF.